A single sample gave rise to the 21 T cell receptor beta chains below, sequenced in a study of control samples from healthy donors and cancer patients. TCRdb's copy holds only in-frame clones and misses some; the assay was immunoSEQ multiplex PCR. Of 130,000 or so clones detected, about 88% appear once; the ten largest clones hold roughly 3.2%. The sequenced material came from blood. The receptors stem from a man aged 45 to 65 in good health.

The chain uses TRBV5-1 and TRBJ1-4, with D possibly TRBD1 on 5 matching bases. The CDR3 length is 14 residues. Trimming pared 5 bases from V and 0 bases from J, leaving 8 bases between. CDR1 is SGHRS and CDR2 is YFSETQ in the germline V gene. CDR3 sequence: CASSPTATNEKLFF. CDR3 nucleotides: TGCGCCAGCAGTCCGACAGCAACTAATGAAAAACTGTTTTTT.

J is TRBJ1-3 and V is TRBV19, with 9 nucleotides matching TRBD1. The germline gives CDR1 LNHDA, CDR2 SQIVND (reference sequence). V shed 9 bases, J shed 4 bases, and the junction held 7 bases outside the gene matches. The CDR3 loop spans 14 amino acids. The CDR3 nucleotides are TGTGCCAGACTACAGGGGGCGTTGGGAAACACCATATATTTT. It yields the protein CARLQGALGNTIYF. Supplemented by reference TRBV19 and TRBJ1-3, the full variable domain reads DGGITQSPKYLFRKEGQNVTLSCEQNLNHDAMYWYRQDPGQGLRLIYYSQIVNDFQKGDIAEGYSVSREKKESFPLTVTSAQKNPTAFYLCARLQGALGNTIYFGEGSWLTVV.

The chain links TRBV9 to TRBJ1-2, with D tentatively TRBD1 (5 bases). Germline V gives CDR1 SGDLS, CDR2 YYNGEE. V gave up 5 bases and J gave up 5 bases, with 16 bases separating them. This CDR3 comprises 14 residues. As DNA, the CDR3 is TGTGCCAGCAGGAGAGGTGGGGGGAGGTATGGCTACACCTTC. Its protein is CASRRGGGRYGYTF.

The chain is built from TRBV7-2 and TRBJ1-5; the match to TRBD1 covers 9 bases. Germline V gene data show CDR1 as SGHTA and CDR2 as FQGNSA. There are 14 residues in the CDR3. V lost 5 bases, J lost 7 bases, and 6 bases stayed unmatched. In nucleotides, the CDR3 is TGTGCCAGCAGCCCCGGGACAGGGTACCAGCCCCAGCATTTT. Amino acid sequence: CASSPGTGYQPQHF.

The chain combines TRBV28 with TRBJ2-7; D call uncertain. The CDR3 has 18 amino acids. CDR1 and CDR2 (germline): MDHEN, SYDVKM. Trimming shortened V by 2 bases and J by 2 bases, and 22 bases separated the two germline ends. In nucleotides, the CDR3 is TGTGCCAGCAGTTTAGGGGTTGCTTCGGCAGGAGAAACCTACGAGCAGTACTTC. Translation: CASSLGVASAGETYEQYF. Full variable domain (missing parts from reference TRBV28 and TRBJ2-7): DVKVTQSSRYLVKRTGEKVFLECVQDMDHENMFWYRQDPGLGLRLIYFSYDVKMKEKGDIPEGYSVSREKKERFSLILESASTNQTSMYLCASSLGVASAGETYEQYFGPGTRLTVT.

CDR3 protein: CASSPGQGEAFF. The CDR3 nucleotides are TGTGCCAGCAGCCCCGGACAAGGTGAAGCTTTCTTT. The chain couples TRBV11-3 to TRBJ1-1, with D tentatively TRBD1 (5 bases). CDR1 is SGHNT and CDR2 is YENEEA in the germline V gene. The CDR3 is made up of 12 amino acids. V was clipped by 5 bases and J by 7 bases, with 11 bases between them. Full variable domain (missing parts from reference TRBV11-3 and TRBJ1-1): EAGVVQSPRYKIIEKKQPVAFWCNPISGHNTLYWYLQNLGQGPELLIRYENEEAVDDSQLPKDRFSAERLKGVDSTLKIQPAELGDSAVYLCASSPGQGEAFFGQGTRLTVV.

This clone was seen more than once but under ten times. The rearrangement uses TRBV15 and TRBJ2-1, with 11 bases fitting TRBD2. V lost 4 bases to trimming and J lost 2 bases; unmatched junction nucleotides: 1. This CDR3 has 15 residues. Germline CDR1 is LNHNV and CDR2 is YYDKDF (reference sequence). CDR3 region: CATSISGGAYNEQFF. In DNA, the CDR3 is TGTGCCACCAGCATTAGCGGGGGGGCCTACAATGAGCAGTTCTTC.

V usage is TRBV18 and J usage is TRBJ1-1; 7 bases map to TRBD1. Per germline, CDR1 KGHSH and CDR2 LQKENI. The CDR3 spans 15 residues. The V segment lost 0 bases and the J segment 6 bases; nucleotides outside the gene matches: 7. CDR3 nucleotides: TGTGCCAGCTCACCACCGCAGGGGCAGGGGGCTGAAGCTTTCTTT. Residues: CASSPPQGQGAEAFF. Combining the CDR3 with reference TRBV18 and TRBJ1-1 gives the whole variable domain NAGVMQNPRHLVRRRGQEARLRCSPMKGHSHVYWYRQLPEEGLKFMVYLQKENIIDESGMPKERFSAEFPKEGPSILRIQQVVRGDSAAYFCASSPPQGQGAEAFFGQGTRLTVV.

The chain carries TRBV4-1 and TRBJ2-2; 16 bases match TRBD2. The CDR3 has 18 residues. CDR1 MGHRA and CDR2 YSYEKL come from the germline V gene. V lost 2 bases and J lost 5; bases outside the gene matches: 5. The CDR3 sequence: CASSQTGLAGGWTGELFF. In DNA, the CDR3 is TGCGCCAGCAGCCAAACGGGACTAGCGGGGGGGTGGACCGGGGAGCTGTTTTTT.

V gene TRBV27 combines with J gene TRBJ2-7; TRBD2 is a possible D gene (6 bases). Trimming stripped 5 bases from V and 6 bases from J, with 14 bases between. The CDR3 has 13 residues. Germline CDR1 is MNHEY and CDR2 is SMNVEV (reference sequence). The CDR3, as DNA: TGTGCCAGCAGTCGTGCGGGGCGAAGCGAGCAGTACTTC. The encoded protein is CASSRAGRSEQYF.

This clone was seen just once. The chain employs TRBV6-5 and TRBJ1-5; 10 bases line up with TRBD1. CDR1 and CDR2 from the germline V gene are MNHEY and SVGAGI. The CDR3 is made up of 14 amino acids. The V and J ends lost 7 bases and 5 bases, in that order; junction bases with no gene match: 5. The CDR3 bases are TGTGCCAGCAATCGGGACAGGGGTGATCAGCCCCAGCATTTT. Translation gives CASNRDRGDQPQHF.

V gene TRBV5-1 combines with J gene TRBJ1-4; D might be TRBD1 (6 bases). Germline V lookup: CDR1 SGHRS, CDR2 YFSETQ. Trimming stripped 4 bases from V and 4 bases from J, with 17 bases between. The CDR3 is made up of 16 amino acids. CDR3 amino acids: CASSPFLGGYNEKLFF. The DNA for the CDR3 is TGCGCCAGCAGCCCTTTCTTGGGGGGCTATAATGAAAAACTGTTTTTT.

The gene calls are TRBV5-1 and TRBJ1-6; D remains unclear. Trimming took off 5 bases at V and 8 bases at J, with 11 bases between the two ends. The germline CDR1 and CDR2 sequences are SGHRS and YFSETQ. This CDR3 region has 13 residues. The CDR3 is CASRMELDSPLHF. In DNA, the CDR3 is TGCGCCAGCAGGATGGAATTGGATTCACCCCTCCACTTT.

CDR3 region: CASSLIAGGRNEQFF. The DNA for the CDR3 is TGTGCCAGCAGCTTAATAGCGGGGGGACGGAATGAGCAGTTCTTC. V is TRBV11-2 and J is TRBJ2-1, with 10 bases aligning to TRBD2. The trim removed 2 bases at V and 7 bases at J, leaving 5 bases unmatched. The CDR3 spans 15 residues. CDR1 and CDR2 from the germline V gene are SGHAT and FQNNGV.

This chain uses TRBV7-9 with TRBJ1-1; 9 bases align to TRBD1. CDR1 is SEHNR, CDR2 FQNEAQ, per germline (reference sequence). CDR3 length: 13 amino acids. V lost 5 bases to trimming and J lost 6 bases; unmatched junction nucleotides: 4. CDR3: CASSGTGLAEAFF. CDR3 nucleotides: TGTGCCAGCAGCGGGACAGGGCTCGCTGAAGCTTTCTTT.

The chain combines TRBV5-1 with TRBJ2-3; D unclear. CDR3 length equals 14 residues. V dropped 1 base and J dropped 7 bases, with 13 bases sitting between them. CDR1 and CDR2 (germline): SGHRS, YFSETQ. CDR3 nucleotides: TGCGCCAGCAGCTTGTTAGGAGACCTGAATACGCAGTATTTT. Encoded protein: CASSLLGDLNTQYF. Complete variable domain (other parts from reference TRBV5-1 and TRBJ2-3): KAGVTQTPRYLIKTRGQQVTLSCSPISGHRSVSWYQQTPGQGLQFLFEYFSETQRNKGNFPGRFSGRQFSNSRSEMNVSTLELGDSALYLCASSLLGDLNTQYFGPGTRLTVL.

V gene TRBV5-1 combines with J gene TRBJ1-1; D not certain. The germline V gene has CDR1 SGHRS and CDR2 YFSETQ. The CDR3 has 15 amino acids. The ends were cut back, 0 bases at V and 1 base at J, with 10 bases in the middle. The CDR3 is CASSLVVRKNTEAFF. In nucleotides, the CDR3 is TGCGCCAGCAGCTTGGTCGTCAGGAAGAACACTGAAGCTTTCTTT. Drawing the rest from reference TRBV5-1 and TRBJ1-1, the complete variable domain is KAGVTQTPRYLIKTRGQQVTLSCSPISGHRSVSWYQQTPGQGLQFLFEYFSETQRNKGNFPGRFSGRQFSNSRSEMNVSTLELGDSALYLCASSLVVRKNTEAFFGQGTRLTVV.

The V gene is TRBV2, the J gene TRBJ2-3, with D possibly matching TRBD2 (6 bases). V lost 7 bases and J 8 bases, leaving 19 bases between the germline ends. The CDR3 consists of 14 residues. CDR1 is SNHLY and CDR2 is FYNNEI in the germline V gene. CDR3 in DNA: TGTGCCAGCATAACGGGACTGCGAACGGGTACGCAGTATTTT. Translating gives CASITGLRTGTQYF.

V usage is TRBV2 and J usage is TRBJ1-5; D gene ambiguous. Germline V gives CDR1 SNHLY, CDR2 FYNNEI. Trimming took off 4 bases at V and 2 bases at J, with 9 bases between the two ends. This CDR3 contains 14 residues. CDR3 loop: CASSAAGRNQPQHF. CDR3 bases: TGTGCCAGCAGTGCTGCAGGACGCAATCAGCCCCAGCATTTT.

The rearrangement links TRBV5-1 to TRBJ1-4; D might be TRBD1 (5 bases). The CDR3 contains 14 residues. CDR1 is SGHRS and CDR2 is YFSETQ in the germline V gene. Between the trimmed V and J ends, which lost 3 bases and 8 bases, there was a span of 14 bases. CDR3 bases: TGCGCCAGCAGCTGGGGAGGAGGGGACGAAAAACTGTTTTTT. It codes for CASSWGGGDEKLFF.

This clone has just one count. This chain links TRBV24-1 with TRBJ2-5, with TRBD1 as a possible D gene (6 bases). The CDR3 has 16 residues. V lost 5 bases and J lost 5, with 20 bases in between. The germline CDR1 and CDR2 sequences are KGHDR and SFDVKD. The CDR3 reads CATSGNGQILRETQYF. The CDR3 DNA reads TGTGCCACCAGTGGAAATGGACAGATTCTCAGGGAGACCCAGTACTTC.